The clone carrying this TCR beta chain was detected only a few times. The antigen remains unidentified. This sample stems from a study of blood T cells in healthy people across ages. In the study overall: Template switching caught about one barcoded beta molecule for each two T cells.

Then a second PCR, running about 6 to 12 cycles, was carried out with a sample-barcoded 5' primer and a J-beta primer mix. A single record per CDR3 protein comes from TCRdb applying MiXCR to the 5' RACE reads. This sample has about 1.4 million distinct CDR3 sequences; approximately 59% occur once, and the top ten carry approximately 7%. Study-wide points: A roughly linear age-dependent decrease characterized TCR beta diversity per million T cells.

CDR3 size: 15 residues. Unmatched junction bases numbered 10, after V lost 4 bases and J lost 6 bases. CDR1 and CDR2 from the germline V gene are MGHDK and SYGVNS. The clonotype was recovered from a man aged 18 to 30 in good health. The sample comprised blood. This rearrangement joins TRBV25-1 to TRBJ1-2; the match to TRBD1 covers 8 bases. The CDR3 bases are TGTGCCAGCAGTGGTTGGACAGGGATGGTTAATGGCTACACCTTC. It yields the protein CASSGWTGMVNGYTF.